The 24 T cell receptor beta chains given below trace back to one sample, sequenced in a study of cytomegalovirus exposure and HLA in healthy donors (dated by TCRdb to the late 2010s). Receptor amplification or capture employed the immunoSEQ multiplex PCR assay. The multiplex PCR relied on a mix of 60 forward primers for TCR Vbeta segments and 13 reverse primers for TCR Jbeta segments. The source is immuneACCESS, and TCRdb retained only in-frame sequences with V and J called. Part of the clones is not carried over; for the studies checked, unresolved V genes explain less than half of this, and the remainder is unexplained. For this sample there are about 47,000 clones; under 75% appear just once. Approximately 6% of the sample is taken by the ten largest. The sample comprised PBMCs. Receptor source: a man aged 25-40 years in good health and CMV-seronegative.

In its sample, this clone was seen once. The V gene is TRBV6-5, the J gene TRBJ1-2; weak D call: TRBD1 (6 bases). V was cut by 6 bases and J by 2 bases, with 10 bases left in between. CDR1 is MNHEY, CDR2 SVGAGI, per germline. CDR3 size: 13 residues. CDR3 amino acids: CASRRTENYGYTF. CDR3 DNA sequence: TGTGCCAGCAGACGGACAGAGAACTATGGCTACACCTTC.

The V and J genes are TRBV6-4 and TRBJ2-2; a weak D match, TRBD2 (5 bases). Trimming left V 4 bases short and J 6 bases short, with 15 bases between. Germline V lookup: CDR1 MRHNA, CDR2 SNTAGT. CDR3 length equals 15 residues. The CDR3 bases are TGTGCCAGCAGTGTCGAGGGAACCGGGGCCGGGGAGCTGTTTTTT. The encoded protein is CASSVEGTGAGELFF.

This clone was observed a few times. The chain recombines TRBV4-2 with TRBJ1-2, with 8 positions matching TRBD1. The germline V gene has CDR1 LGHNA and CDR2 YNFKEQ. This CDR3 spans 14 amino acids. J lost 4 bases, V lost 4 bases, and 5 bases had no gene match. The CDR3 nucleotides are TGTGCCAGCAGCCCCGGACAGGGCGGCTATGGCTACACCTTC. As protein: CASSPGQGGYGYTF.

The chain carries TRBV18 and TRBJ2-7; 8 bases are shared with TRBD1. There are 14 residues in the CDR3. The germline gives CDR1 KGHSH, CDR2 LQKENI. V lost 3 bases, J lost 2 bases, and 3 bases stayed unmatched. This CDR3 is CASSPRQGPYEQYF. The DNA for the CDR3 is TGTGCCAGCTCACCGAGACAGGGGCCCTACGAGCAGTACTTC. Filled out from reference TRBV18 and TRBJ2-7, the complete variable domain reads NAGVMQNPRHLVRRRGQEARLRCSPMKGHSHVYWYRQLPEEGLKFMVYLQKENIIDESGMPKERFSAEFPKEGPSILRIQQVVRGDSAAYFCASSPRQGPYEQYFGPGTRLTVT.

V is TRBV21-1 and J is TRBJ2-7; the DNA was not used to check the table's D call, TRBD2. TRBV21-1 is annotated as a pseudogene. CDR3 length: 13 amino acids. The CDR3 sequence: CASSKVARSEQYF. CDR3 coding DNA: TGTGCCAGCAGCAAAGTCGCTAGATCCGAGCAGTACTTC.

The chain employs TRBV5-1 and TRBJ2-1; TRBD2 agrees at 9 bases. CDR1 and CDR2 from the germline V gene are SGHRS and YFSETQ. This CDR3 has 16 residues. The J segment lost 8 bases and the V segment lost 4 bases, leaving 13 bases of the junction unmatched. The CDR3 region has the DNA TGCGCCAGCAGCCGGGGTAGGCGGGAGGGTAGCGATGAGCAGTTCTTC. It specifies CASSRGRREGSDEQFF. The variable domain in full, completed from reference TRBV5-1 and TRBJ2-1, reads KAGVTQTPRYLIKTRGQQVTLSCSPISGHRSVSWYQQTPGQGLQFLFEYFSETQRNKGNFPGRFSGRQFSNSRSEMNVSTLELGDSALYLCASSRGRREGSDEQFFGPGTRLTVL.

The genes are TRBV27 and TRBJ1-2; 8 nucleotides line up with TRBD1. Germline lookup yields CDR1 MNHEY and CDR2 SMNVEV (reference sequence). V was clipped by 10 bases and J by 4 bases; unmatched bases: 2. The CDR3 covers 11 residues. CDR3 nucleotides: TGTGCCATCAGGGGGCCCTATGGCTACACCTTC. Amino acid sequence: CAIRGPYGYTF.

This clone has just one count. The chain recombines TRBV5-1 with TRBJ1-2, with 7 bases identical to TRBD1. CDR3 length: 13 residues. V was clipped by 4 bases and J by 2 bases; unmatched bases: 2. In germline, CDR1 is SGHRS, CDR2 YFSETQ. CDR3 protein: CASSQGGNYGYTF. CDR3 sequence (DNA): TGCGCCAGCAGCCAGGGGGGAAACTATGGCTACACCTTC.

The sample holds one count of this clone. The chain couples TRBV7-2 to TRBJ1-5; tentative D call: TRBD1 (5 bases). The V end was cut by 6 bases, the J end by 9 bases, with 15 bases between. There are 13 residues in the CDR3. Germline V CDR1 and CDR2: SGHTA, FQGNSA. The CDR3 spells CASRGGQGGPQHF. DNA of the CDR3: TGTGCCAGCAGGGGGGGTCAGGGAGGGCCCCAGCATTTT.

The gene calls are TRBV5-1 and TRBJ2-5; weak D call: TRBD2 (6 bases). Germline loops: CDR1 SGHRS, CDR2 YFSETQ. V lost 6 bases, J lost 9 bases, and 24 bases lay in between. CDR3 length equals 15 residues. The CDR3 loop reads CASTHGQEGTGAQYF. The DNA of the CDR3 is TGCGCCAGCACCCACGGCCAAGAGGGAACGGGGGCCCAGTACTTC. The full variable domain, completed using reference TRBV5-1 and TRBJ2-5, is KAGVTQTPRYLIKTRGQQVTLSCSPISGHRSVSWYQQTPGQGLQFLFEYFSETQRNKGNFPGRFSGRQFSNSRSEMNVSTLELGDSALYLCASTHGQEGTGAQYFGPGTRLLVL.

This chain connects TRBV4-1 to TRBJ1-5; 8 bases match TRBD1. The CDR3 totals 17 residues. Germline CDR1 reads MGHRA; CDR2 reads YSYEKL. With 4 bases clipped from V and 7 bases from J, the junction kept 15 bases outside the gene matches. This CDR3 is CASSLISGDRGYQPQHF. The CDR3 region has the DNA TGCGCCAGCAGCCTCATCTCAGGAGACAGGGGCTACCAGCCCCAGCATTTT.

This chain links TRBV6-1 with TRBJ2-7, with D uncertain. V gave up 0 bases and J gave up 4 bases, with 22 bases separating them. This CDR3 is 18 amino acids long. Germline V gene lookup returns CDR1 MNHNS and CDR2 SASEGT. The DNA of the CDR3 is TGTGCCAGCAGTGAAGCGCCTTCAGGAACTTCCTGGGTATACGAGCAGTACTTC. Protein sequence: CASSEAPSGTSWVYEQYF.

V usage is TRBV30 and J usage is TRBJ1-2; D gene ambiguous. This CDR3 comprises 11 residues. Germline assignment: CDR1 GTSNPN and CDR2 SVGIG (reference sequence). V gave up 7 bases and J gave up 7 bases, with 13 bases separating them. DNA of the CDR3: TGTGCCTTCCCCCGCGGAAGTGGCTACACCTTC. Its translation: CAFPRGSGYTF.

CDR3 amino acids: CASSEGLQQPQHF. The CDR3 DNA is TGCGCCAGCAGTGAAGGTCTACAGCAGCCCCAGCATTTT. The rearrangement uses TRBV10-1 and TRBJ1-5; D gene uncertain. The germline gives CDR1 WNHNN, CDR2 SYGVQD (reference sequence). This CDR3 has 13 amino acids. Trimming left V 3 bases short and J 7 bases short, with 10 bases between.

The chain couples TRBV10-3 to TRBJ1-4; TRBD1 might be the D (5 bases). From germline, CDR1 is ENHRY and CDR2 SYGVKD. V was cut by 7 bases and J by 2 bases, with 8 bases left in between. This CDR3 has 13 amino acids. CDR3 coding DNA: TGTGCCATCAAAGCAGGGACTAATGAAAAACTGTTTTTT. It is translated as CAIKAGTNEKLFF.

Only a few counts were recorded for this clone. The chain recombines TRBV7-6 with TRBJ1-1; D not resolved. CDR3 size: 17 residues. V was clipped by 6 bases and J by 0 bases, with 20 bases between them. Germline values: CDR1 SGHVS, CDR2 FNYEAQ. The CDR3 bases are TGTGCCAGCAGGTCCTGTGGCCGATCCTTTATGAACACTGAAGCTTTCTTT. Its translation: CASRSCGRSFMNTEAFF. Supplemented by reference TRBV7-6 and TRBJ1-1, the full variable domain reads GAGVSQSPRYKVTKRGQDVALRCDPISGHVSLYWYRQALGQGPEFLTYFNYEAQQDKSGLPNDRFSAERPEGSISTLTIQRTEQRDSAMYRCASRSCGRSFMNTEAFFGQGTRLTVV.

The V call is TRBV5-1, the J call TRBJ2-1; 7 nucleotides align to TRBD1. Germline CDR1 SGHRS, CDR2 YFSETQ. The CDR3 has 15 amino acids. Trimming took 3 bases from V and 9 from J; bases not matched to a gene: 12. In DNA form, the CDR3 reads TGCGCCAGCAGCTCCTCGGTAGGGGGCGAGGGTGAGCAGTTCTTC. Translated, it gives CASSSSVGGEGEQFF.

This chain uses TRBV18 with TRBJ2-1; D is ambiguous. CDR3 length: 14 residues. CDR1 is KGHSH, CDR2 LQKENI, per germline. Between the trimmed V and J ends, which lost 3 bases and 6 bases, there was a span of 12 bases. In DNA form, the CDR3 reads TGTGCCAGCTCACCCGAAACAGAGATCAATGAGCAGTTCTTC. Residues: CASSPETEINEQFF.

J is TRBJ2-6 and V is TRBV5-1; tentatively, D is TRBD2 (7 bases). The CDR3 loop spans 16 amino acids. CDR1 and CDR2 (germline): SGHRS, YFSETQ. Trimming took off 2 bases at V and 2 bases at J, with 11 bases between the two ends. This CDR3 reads CASSFLGGPGANVLTF. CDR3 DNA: TGCGCCAGCAGCTTTCTCGGGGGGCCTGGGGCCAACGTCCTGACTTTC.

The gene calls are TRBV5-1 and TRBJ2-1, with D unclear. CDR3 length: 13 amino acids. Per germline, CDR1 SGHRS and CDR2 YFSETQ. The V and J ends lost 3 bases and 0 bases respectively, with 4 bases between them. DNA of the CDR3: TGCGCCAGCAGCTCTAGCTCCTACAATGAGCAGTTCTTC. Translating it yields CASSSSSYNEQFF.

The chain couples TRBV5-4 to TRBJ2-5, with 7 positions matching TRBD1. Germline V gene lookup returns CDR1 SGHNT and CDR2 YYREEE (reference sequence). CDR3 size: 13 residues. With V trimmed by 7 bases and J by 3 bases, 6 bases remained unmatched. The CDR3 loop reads CASVDRVKETQYF. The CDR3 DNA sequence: TGTGCCAGCGTAGACAGGGTGAAAGAGACCCAGTACTTC. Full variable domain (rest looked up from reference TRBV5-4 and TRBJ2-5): ETGVTQSPTHLIKTRGQQVTLRCSSQSGHNTVSWYQQALGQGPQFIFQYYREEENGRGNFPPRFSGLQFPNYSSELNVNALELDDSALYLCASVDRVKETQYFGPGTRLLVL.

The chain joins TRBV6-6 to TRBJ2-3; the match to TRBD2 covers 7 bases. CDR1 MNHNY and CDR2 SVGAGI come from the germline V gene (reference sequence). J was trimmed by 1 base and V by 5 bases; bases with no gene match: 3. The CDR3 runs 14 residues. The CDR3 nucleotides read TGTGCCAGCAGTCCAACTAGCGGCACAGATACGCAGTATTTT. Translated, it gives CASSPTSGTDTQYF.

The DNA of the CDR3 is TGTGCCAGCAGCTTGGACAGGGGGGAACCGAACACTGAAGCTTTCTTT. It encodes CASSLDRGEPNTEAFF. This sequence joins TRBV5-4 and TRBJ1-1, with 8 bases identical to TRBD1. J was trimmed by 1 base and V by 0 bases; bases with no gene match: 5. The CDR3 covers 16 residues. Germline V CDR1 and CDR2: SGHNT, YYREEE (reference sequence).

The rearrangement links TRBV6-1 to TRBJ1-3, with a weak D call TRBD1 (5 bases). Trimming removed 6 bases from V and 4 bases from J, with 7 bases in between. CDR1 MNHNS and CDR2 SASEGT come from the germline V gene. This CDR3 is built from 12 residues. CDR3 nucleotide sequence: TGTGCCAGCAGACCAGGGGGAAACACCATATATTTT. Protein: CASRPGGNTIYF.